Listed below are T cell receptor beta chains from one sample, sequenced in a study of identical twins. MiXCR, applied by TCRdb to the 5' RACE reads, yields one record per CDR3 protein. Among 1.5 million to 2 million distinct CDR3 sequences listed, under 35% were seen once. Sample: cord blood. The receptors derive from a newborn girl in good health. Each CDR3 is given with its conserved first and last residue. Each record gives: CDR3 protein, CDR3 DNA, D gene, clone size, J gene, V gene. A D gene is named only where the DNA matches it firmly. Only part of the rows carry a size: once, few, many, or a class if the clone is expanded.

CASSLGPVNSNQPQHF TGTGCCAGCAGTTTGGGGCCCGTAAATAGCAATCAGCCCCAGCATTTT . . TRBJ1-5 TRBV12-3/TRBV12-4
CASRHTGGTEAFF TGTGCCAGCAGGCATACAGGGGGCACTGAAGCTTTCTTT TRBD1 . TRBJ1-1 TRBV27
CASRLDSSGANVLTF TGTGCCAGCAGACTTGATTCCTCTGGGGCCAACGTCCTGACTTTC . many TRBJ2-6 TRBV2
CSVQGRWETQYF TGCAGCGTGCAGGGGCGCTGGGAGACCCAGTACTTC . once TRBJ2-5 TRBV29-1
CASSHPQGVGGYTF TGTGCCAGCAGTCACCCACAGGGGGTGGGGGGCTACACCTTC TRBD1 few TRBJ1-2 TRBV25-1
CASSFVISPYNEQFF TGCGCCAGCAGCTTCGTCATCTCCCCCTACAATGAGCAGTTCTTC . . TRBJ2-1 TRBV5-1
CASSSLAGGPIDEQFF TGTGCCAGCAGCTCGCTAGCGGGGGGGCCAATCGATGAGCAGTTCTTC TRBD2 . TRBJ2-1 TRBV3-1
CSAITGGNEQFF TGCAGCGCAATTACAGGGGGCAATGAGCAGTTCTTC TRBD1 many TRBJ2-1 TRBV29-1
CASSLRWLAGETQYF TGTGCCAGCAGTTTAAGGTGGCTAGCGGGGGAGACCCAGTACTTC TRBD2 . TRBJ2-5 TRBV27
CATSQDRGYNQPQHF TGTGCCACCAGCCAAGACAGGGGATACAATCAGCCCCAGCATTTT TRBD1 few TRBJ1-5 TRBV15
CAIWRAPSYEQYF TGTGCCATCTGGCGGGCCCCCAGCTACGAGCAGTACTTC . . TRBJ2-7 TRBV10-3
CAISARPANEKLFF TGTGCCATCAGCGCCCGGCCGGCTAATGAAAAACTGTTTTTT . . TRBJ1-4 TRBV10-3
CASSSLNREPYGYTF TGTGCCAGCAGCTCACTTAACCGGGAGCCCTATGGCTACACCTTC . . TRBJ1-2 TRBV11-2
CASSWDSYSYEQYF TGTGCCAGCAGCTGGGACAGCTACTCCTACGAGCAGTACTTC TRBD1 few TRBJ2-7 TRBV6-1
CASSFAHTYEQYF TGTGCCAGCAGTTTCGCCCACACATACGAGCAGTACTTC . few TRBJ2-7 TRBV28
CASSPPRQQAFF TGTGCCAGCAGCCCACCCCGTCAGCAGGCTTTCTTT . few TRBJ1-1 TRBV5-5
CSVPDGSPYNEQYF TGCAGCGTCCCCGACGGTTCCCCCTACAATGAGCAGTACTTC . . TRBJ2-7 TRBV29-1
CAIGGTGNGNEQFF TGTGCCATCGGGGGGACAGGGAATGGCAATGAGCAGTTCTTC TRBD1 few TRBJ2-1 TRBV10-3
CASRRVALGTEAFF TGTGCCAGCAGGCGGGTTGCCCTTGGCACTGAAGCTTTCTTT . . TRBJ1-1 TRBV6-2/TRBV6-3
CASSVVGVNSPLHF TGTGCCAGCAGCGTTGTTGGGGTTAATTCACCCCTCCACTTT . few TRBJ1-6 TRBV27
CSARKRGSGNSPLHF TGCAGTGCCAGGAAAAGGGGCAGTGGGAATTCACCCCTCCACTTT . . TRBJ1-6 TRBV20-1
CAISAGQYQETQYF TGTGCCATCAGTGCGGGACAGTACCAAGAGACCCAGTACTTC TRBD1 . TRBJ2-5 TRBV10-3